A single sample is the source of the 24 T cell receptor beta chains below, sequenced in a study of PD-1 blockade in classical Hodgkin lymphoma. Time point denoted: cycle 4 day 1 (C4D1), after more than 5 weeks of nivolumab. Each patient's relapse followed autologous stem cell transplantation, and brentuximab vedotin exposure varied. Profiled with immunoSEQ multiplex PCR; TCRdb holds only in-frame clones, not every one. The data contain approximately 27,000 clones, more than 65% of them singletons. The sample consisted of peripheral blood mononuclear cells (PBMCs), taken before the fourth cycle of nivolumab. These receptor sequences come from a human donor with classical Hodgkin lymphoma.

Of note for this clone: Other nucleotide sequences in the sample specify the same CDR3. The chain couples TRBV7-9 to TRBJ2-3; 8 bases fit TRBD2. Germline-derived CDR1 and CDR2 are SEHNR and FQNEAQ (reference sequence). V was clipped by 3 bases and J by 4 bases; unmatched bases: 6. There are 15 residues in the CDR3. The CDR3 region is CASSLASGGADTQYF. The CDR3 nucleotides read TGTGCCAGCAGCTTGGCGTCCGGGGGGGCAGATACGCAGTATTTT. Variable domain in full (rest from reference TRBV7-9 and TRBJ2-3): DTGVSQNPRHKITKRGQNVTFRCDPISEHNRLYWYRQTLGQGPEFLTYFQNEAQLEKSRLLSDRFSAERPKGSFSTLEIQRTEQGDSAMYLCASSLASGGADTQYFGPGTRLTVL.

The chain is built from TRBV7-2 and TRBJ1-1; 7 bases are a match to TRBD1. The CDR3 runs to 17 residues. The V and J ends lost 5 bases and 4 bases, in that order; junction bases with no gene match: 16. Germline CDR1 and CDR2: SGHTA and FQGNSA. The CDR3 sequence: CASSPSPKGARGTEAFF. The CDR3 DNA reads TGTGCCAGCAGCCCTTCCCCGAAGGGGGCCCGGGGCACTGAAGCTTTCTTT.

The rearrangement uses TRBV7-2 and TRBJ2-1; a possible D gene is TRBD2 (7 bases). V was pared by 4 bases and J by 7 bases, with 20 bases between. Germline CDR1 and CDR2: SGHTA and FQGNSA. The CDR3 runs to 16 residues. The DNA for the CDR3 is TGTGCCAGCAGCTCAAAGGGGGGGATTGCGGGGAATGAGCAGTTCTTC. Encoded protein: CASSSKGGIAGNEQFF.

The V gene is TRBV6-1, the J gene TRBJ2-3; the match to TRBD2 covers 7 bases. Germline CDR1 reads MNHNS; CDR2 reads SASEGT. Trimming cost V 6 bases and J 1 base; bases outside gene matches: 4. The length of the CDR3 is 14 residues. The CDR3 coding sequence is TGTGCCAGCAGACTAGCGAGGGGCACAGATACGCAGTATTTT. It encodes CASRLARGTDTQYF.

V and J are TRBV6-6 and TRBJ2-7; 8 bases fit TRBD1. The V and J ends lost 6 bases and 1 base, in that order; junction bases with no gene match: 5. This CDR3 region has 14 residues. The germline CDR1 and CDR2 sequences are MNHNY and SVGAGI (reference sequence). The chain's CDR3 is CASRGQALSYEQYF. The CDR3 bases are TGTGCCAGCAGGGGACAGGCCCTGTCCTACGAGCAGTACTTC.

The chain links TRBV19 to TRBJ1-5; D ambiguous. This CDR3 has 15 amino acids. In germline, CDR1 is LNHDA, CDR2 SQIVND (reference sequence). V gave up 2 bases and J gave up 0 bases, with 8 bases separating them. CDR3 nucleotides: TGTGCCAGTAGTATACTTCGATTTAGCAATCAGCCCCAGCATTTT. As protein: CASSILRFSNQPQHF.

CDR3 in amino acids: CASSEDRGSPSYEQYF. For the CDR3, the DNA is TGTGCCAGCAGTGAAGACAGGGGGTCACCTTCCTACGAGCAGTACTTC. The chain joins TRBV6-1 to TRBJ2-7, with TRBD1 matching 8 bases. The germline V gene encodes CDR1 MNHNS and CDR2 SASEGT. The CDR3 sequence is 16 residues long. V gave up 1 base and J gave up 1 base; unmatched junction bases: 6.

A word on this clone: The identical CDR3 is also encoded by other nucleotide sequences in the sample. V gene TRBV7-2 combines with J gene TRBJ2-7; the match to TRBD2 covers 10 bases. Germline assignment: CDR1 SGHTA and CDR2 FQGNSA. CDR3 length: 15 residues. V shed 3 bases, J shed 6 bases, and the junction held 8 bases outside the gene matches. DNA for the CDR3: TGTGCCAGCAGCTTGGCGAGACTAGCGGGTCGCGAGCAGTACTTC. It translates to CASSLARLAGREQYF.

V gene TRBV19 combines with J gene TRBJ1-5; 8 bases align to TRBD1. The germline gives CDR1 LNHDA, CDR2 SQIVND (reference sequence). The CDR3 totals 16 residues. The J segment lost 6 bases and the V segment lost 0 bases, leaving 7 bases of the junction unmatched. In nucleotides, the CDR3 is TGTGCCAGTAGTATAGATATGGGGACAGGATCTCAGCCCCAGCATTTT. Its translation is CASSIDMGTGSQPQHF.

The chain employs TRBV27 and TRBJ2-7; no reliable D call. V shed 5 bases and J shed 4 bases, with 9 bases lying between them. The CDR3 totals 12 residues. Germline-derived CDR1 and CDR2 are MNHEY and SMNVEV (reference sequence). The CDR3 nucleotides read TGTGCCAGCAGTCCCATTGGGTACGAGCAGTACTTC. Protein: CASSPIGYEQYF.

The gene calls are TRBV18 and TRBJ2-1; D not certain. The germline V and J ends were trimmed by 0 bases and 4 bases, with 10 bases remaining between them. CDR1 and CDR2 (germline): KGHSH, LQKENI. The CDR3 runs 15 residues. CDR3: CASSPPMSGYNEQFF. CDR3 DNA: TGTGCCAGCTCACCACCGATGTCAGGATACAATGAGCAGTTCTTC.

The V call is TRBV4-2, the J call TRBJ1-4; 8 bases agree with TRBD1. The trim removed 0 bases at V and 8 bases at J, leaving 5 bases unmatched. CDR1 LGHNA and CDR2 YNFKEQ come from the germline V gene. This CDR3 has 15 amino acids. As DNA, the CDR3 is TGTGCCAGCAGCCAAGAGTGGGACAGGTGGGAAAAACTGTTTTTT. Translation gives CASSQEWDRWEKLFF.

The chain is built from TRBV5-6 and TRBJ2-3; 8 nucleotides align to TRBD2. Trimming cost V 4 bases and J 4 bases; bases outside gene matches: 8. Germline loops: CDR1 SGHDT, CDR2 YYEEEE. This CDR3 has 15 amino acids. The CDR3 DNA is TGTGCCAGCAGCACCCTCGGGGGGGCGGCAGATACGCAGTATTTT. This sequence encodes CASSTLGGAADTQYF.

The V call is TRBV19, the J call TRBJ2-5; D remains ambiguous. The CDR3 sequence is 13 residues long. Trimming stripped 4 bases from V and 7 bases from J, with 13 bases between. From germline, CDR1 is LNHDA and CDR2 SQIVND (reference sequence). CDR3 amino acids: CASSTGLGGTQYF. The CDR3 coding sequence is TGTGCCAGTAGTACCGGGTTGGGCGGGACCCAGTACTTC. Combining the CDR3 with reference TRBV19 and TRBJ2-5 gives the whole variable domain DGGITQSPKYLFRKEGQNVTLSCEQNLNHDAMYWYRQDPGQGLRLIYYSQIVNDFQKGDIAEGYSVSREKKESFPLTVTSAQKNPTAFYLCASSTGLGGTQYFGPGTRLLVL.

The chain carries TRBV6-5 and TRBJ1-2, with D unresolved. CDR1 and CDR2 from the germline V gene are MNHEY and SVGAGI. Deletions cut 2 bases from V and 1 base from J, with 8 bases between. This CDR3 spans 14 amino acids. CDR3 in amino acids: CASSYRPYNYGYTF. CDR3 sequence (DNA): TGTGCCAGCAGTTACCGCCCCTATAACTATGGCTACACCTTC.

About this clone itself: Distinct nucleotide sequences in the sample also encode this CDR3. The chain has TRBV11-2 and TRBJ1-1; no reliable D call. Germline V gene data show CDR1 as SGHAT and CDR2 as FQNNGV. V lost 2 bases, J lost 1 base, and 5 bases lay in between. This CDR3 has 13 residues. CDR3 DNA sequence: TGTGCCAGCAGCTTACGGGAGAACACTGAAGCTTTCTTT. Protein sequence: CASSLRENTEAFF. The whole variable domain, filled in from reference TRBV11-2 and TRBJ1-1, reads EAGVAQSPRYKIIEKRQSVAFWCNPISGHATLYWYQQILGQGPKLLIQFQNNGVVDDSQLPKDRFSAERLKGVDSTLKIQPAKLEDSAVYLCASSLRENTEAFFGQGTRLTVV.

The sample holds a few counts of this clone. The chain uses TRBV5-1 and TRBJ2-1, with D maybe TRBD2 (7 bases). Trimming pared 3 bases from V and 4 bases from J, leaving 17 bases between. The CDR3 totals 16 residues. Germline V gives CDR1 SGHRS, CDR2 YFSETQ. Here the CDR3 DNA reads TGCGCCAGCAGCTGGACGGGGCGGGGGCCGTACAATGAGCAGTTCTTC. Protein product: CASSWTGRGPYNEQFF.

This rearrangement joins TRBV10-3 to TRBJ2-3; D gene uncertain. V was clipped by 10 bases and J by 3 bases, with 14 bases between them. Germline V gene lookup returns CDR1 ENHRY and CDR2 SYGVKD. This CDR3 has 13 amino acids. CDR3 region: CAKSRGWTDTQYF. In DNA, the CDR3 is TGTGCCAAAAGTCGTGGGTGGACAGATACGCAGTATTTT.

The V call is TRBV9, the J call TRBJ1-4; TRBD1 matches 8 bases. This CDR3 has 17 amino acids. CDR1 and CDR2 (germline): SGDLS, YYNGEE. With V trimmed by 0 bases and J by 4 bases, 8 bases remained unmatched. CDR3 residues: CASSVAPTGVDNEKLFF. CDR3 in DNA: TGTGCCAGCAGCGTAGCCCCGACAGGGGTAGATAATGAAAAACTGTTTTTT. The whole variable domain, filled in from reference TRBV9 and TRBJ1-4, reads DSGVTQTPKHLITATGQRVTLRCSPRSGDLSVYWYQQSLDQGLQFLIQYYNGEERAKGNILERFSAQQFPDLHSELNLSSLELGDSALYFCASSVAPTGVDNEKLFFGSGTQLSVL.

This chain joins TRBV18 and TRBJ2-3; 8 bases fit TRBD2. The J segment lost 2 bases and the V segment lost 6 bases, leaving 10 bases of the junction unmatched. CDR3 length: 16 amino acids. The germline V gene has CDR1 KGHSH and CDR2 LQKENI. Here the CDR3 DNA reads TGTGCCAGCTCCCCAACGGGCGGGGGGAACACAGATACGCAGTATTTT. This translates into CASSPTGGGNTDTQYF.

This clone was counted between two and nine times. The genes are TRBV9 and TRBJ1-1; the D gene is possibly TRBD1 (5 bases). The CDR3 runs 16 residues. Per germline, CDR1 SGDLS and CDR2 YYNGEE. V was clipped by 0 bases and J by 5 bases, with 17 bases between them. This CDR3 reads CASSVVQGGVRTEAFF. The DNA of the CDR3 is TGTGCCAGCAGCGTAGTCCAGGGAGGAGTAAGAACTGAAGCTTTCTTT.

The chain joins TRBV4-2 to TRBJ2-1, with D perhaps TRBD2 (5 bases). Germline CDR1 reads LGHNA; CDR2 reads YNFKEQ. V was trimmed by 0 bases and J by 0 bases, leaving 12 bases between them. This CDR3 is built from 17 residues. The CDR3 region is CASSQDFLAYSYNEQFF. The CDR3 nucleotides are TGTGCCAGCAGCCAAGATTTCCTAGCCTACTCCTACAATGAGCAGTTCTTC.

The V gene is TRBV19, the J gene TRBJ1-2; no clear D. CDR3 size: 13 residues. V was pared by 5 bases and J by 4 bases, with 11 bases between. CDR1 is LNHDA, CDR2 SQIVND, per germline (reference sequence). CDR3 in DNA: TGTGCCAGTAGTGTCCCTGGTCCCTATGGCTACACCTTC. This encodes CASSVPGPYGYTF.

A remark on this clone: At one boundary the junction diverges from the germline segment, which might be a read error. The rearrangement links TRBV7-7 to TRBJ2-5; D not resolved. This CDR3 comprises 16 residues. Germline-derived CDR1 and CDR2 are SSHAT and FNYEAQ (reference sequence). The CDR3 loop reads CASSLGRTIVGETQYF. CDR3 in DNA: TGTGCTAGCAGCTTAGGGCGCACGATTGTGGGGGAGACCCAGTACTTC.